A single sample gave rise to the 27 T cell receptor beta chains below, sequenced in a study of cytomegalovirus exposure and HLA in healthy donors. The PCR contained 60 Vbeta and 13 Jbeta primers. Repertoires were generated with immunoSEQ multiplex PCR, while TCRdb's copy carries only in-frame clones and drops some. The sample includes 150,000 to 200,000 clones, roughly 79% of them seen just once. Material: PBMCs. The receptors were sampled from a man aged 30-40 years in good health and CMV-seronegative.

This clone was counted a single time. CDR3: CAWSGFLRSQGQETQYF. CDR3 bases: TGTGCCTGGAGCGGGTTTCTTAGATCGCAGGGTCAAGAGACCCAGTACTTC. The V call is TRBV30, the J call TRBJ2-5; D is possibly TRBD1 (5 bases). The V end lost 3 bases, the J end lost 2 bases, and 22 bases lay between the germline ends. CDR1 and CDR2 from the germline V gene are GTSNPN and SVGIG (reference sequence). The CDR3 totals 17 residues.

CDR3 DNA sequence: TGTGCCTGGGACAGGGGTCCTATAGCCAAAAACATTCAGTACTTC. Translating gives CAWDRGPIAKNIQYF. The rearrangement uses TRBV2 and TRBJ2-4; 10 nucleotides agree with TRBD1. Trimming at V came to 11 bases and at J to 0 bases, leaving 7 bases not matched to a gene. The CDR3 runs to 15 residues. Germline V gene lookup returns CDR1 SNHLY and CDR2 FYNNEI.

V gene TRBV6-4 combines with J gene TRBJ2-1; 12 bases are a match to TRBD2. CDR1 and CDR2 from the germline V gene are MRHNA and SNTAGT. V was pared by 6 bases and J by 8 bases, with 8 bases of the junction left unmatched. The CDR3 has 15 residues. This CDR3 reads CASSETSGRSYEQFF. CDR3 DNA: TGTGCCAGCAGCGAGACTAGCGGGAGATCGTATGAGCAGTTCTTC.

This clone was observed a handful of times. The chain joins TRBV30 to TRBJ2-5; D may be TRBD1 (6 bases). Germline V gene lookup returns CDR1 GTSNPN and CDR2 SVGIG (reference sequence). The CDR3 has 16 residues. The V and J ends lost 4 bases and 4 bases respectively, with 22 bases between them. Here the CDR3 DNA reads TGTGCCTGGAACCCACATGGGAATCTAGGGGGAGAGACCCAGTACTTC. It specifies CAWNPHGNLGGETQYF. Full variable domain (rest looked up from reference TRBV30 and TRBJ2-5): SQTIHQWPATLVQPVGSPLSLECTVEGTSNPNLYWYRQAAGRGLQLLFYSVGIGQISSEVPQNLSASRPQDRQFILSSKKLLLSDSGFYLCAWNPHGNLGGETQYFGPGTRLLVL.

The rearrangement uses TRBV6-5 and TRBJ2-5, with D maybe TRBD2 (5 bases). The DNA end is more similar to TRBJ2-7, so the J call may be wrong. The CDR3 is 14 amino acids. Germline V gives CDR1 MNHEY, CDR2 SVGAGI. In DNA, the CDR3 is TGTGCCAGCAGGGCGACGGGAACCCCCCACGAGCAGTACTTC. It codes for CASRATGTPHEQYF.

This clone showed up just once. The rearrangement links TRBV28 to TRBJ2-1, with 12 bases matching TRBD2. The CDR3 runs to 20 residues. The J segment lost 8 bases and the V segment lost 5 bases, leaving 22 bases of the junction unmatched. Per germline, CDR1 MDHEN and CDR2 SYDVKM. As DNA, the CDR3 is TGTGCCAGCAGTCTCCACCTCAGGGGTCTAGCGGGAGGGCCGGGGTATGAGCAGTTCTTC. It encodes CASSLHLRGLAGGPGYEQFF.

This chain uses TRBV5-1 with TRBJ2-5, with D maybe TRBD1 (5 bases). The CDR3 is 14 residues long. Looked up from germline, CDR1 is SGHRS and CDR2 is YFSETQ. The V and J ends lost 4 bases and 2 bases respectively, with 12 bases between them. The chain's CDR3 is CASSPRAVQETQYF. In DNA, the CDR3 is TGCGCCAGCAGCCCCAGGGCAGTTCAAGAGACCCAGTACTTC. Filled out from reference TRBV5-1 and TRBJ2-5, the complete variable domain reads KAGVTQTPRYLIKTRGQQVTLSCSPISGHRSVSWYQQTPGQGLQFLFEYFSETQRNKGNFPGRFSGRQFSNSRSEMNVSTLELGDSALYLCASSPRAVQETQYFGPGTRLLVL.

A single count supports this clone. This chain connects TRBV19 to TRBJ1-1; tentatively, D is TRBD1 (5 bases). V was cut by 8 bases and J by 5 bases, with 18 bases left in between. Germline CDR1 is LNHDA and CDR2 is SQIVND (reference sequence). This CDR3 region has 14 residues. CDR3 sequence reads: CASDEMGGGTEAFF. The DNA for the CDR3 is TGTGCCAGTGATGAAATGGGGGGAGGTACTGAAGCTTTCTTT.

The V call is TRBV30, the J call TRBJ1-4; TRBD1 might be the D (6 bases). The CDR3 has 13 amino acids. Trimming removed 3 bases from V and 8 bases from J, with 13 bases in between. The germline V gene encodes CDR1 GTSNPN and CDR2 SVGIG (reference sequence). The CDR3 sequence: CAWRRGAREKLFF. In DNA, the CDR3 is TGTGCCTGGAGGCGGGGGGCCAGGGAAAAACTGTTTTTT.

This clone rates as medium-sized. DNA for the CDR3: TGTGCCAGCAGGTTACAGGGGGCGAGCTCCTACGAGCAGTACTTC. Protein sequence: CASRLQGASSYEQYF. The chain carries TRBV13 and TRBJ2-7; 9 bases map to TRBD1. Trimming removed 6 bases from V and 0 bases from J; junction bases left unmatched: 6. The CDR3 spans 15 residues. Germline V gene sequence: CDR1 PRHDT, CDR2 FYEKMQ (reference sequence).

This sequence joins TRBV5-4 and TRBJ2-4, with 10 bases matching TRBD1. The V and J ends lost 0 bases and 8 bases, in that order; junction bases with no gene match: 11. The CDR3 extends over 17 amino acids. CDR1 and CDR2 from the germline V gene are SGHNT and YYREEE (reference sequence). CDR3 nucleotides: TGTGCCAGCAGCTTGGAACTCGGGACAGGGGCATTCGACATTCAGTACTTC. It specifies CASSLELGTGAFDIQYF.

In regard to this clone: The same CDR3 also results from other DNA sequences found in this sample. V is TRBV5-1 and J is TRBJ2-1; 13 positions agree with TRBD2. The trim removed 3 bases at V and 1 base at J, leaving 1 base unmatched. Germline CDR1 is SGHRS and CDR2 is YFSETQ. The length of the CDR3 is 16 residues. The CDR3 protein is CASSSGLAGSYNEQFF. The DNA of the CDR3 is TGCGCCAGCAGCTCGGGACTAGCGGGATCCTACAATGAGCAGTTCTTC.

CDR3 DNA: TGTGCCAGCAGTCCCTCTATTAGCGGGAGTGGAGAGACCCAGTACTTC. Its protein product is CASSPSISGSGETQYF. The rearrangement links TRBV28 to TRBJ2-5; 9 bases fit TRBD2. CDR1 and CDR2 from the germline V gene are MDHEN and SYDVKM. Trimming removed 5 bases from V and 4 bases from J; junction bases left unmatched: 11. The CDR3 loop spans 16 amino acids.

The J gene is TRBJ2-4, the V gene TRBV7-8; D is ambiguous. The germline V and J ends were trimmed by 2 bases and 8 bases, with 7 bases remaining between them. Germline loops: CDR1 SGHVS, CDR2 FQNEAQ. The CDR3 spans 12 residues. Here the CDR3 reads CASSLRNDIQYF. CDR3 in DNA: TGTGCCAGCAGCTTACGTAATGACATTCAGTACTTC.

The chain's CDR3 is CASTLGPGLNTDTQYF. The CDR3 DNA sequence: TGTGCCAGCACCTTGGGGCCAGGCCTAAACACAGATACGCAGTATTTT. J is TRBJ2-3 and V is TRBV27; D is perhaps TRBD1 (5 bases). V dropped 7 bases and J dropped 2 bases, with 19 bases sitting between them. Germline CDR1 reads MNHEY; CDR2 reads SMNVEV (reference sequence). This CDR3 spans 16 amino acids.

The chain couples TRBV5-1 to TRBJ1-2; the match to TRBD1 covers 7 bases. CDR3 length: 15 amino acids. V was pared by 3 bases and J by 3 bases, with 8 bases of the junction left unmatched. CDR1 is SGHRS and CDR2 is YFSETQ in the germline V gene. CDR3 sequence (DNA): TGCGCCAGCAGCTGGAAGACAGGGTCAGACTATGGCTACACCTTC. Protein: CASSWKTGSDYGYTF.

This chain connects TRBV2 to TRBJ2-7; the match to TRBD2 covers 8 bases. V shed 3 bases, J shed 4 bases, and the junction held 8 bases outside the gene matches. The germline V gene encodes CDR1 SNHLY and CDR2 FYNNEI. This CDR3 is 15 amino acids long. DNA for the CDR3: TGTGCCAGCAGTGAGCCCACCGGGAGGGAGTACGAGCAGTACTTC. It codes for CASSEPTGREYEQYF.

V and J are TRBV10-1 and TRBJ2-1, with D perhaps TRBD2 (6 bases). V lost 3 bases to trimming and J lost 0 bases, with 12 bases between them. Looked up from germline, CDR1 is WNHNN and CDR2 is SYGVQD (reference sequence). There are 16 residues in the CDR3. The CDR3 DNA sequence: TGCGCCAGCAGTGATACGGGGGATAGCTCCTACAATGAGCAGTTCTTC. It yields the protein CASSDTGDSSYNEQFF.

This clone has only a few counts. This chain links TRBV28 with TRBJ2-2, with TRBD2 matching 16 bases. Germline V gives CDR1 MDHEN, CDR2 SYDVKM. After removal of 3 bases from V and 7 bases from J, the junction contained 8 bases not matched to a gene. The CDR3 totals 18 residues. CDR3 sequence (DNA): TGTGCCAGCAGTTTTGTTCCCGGGACTAGCGGGAGGGACGGGGAGCTGTTTTTT. Translation: CASSFVPGTSGRDGELFF.

This clone was found a few times. The chain joins TRBV28 to TRBJ2-1; 11 nucleotides agree with TRBD2. The V segment lost 6 bases and the J segment 8 bases; nucleotides outside the gene matches: 12. The CDR3 runs 16 residues. Germline V CDR1 and CDR2: MDHEN, SYDVKM. CDR3 DNA sequence: TGTGCCAGCAGCCATAATCTAGCGGGAGGCCCCCATGAGCAGTTCTTC. Translation gives CASSHNLAGGPHEQFF.

This chain joins TRBV27 and TRBJ2-1; 11 bases match TRBD2. V trimming: 4 bases; J trimming: 5 bases; junction bases outside the gene matches: 4. Germline V gene lookup returns CDR1 MNHEY and CDR2 SMNVEV (reference sequence). The CDR3 runs 15 residues. CDR3 in amino acids: CASSSGTSGNNEQFF. The CDR3 DNA follows: TGTGCCAGCAGTTCCGGGACTAGCGGCAACAATGAGCAGTTCTTC.

To note about this clone: One end of the junction fails to match germline, which may point to a read error. The V gene is TRBV7-7, the J gene TRBJ2-1; D might be TRBD1 (5 bases). From germline, CDR1 is SSHAT and CDR2 FNYEAQ (reference sequence). The CDR3 runs 13 residues. Here the CDR3 DNA reads TGTGCTAGCAGCTCCGGTGGCAGGGATGAGCAGTTCTTC. Amino acids: CASSSGGRDEQFF.

The chain has TRBV6-5 and TRBJ2-1; 13 bases agree with TRBD2. The germline CDR1 and CDR2 sequences are MNHEY and SVGAGI. V lost 5 bases and J lost 9; bases outside the gene matches: 7. The CDR3 covers 15 residues. For the CDR3, the DNA is TGTGCCAGCAGTCGGGGACTAGCGGGAATAGGTGAGCAGTTCTTC. It specifies CASSRGLAGIGEQFF.

In regard to this clone: Its ends do not fully match the called genes, so a read error is possible. CDR3 bases: TGTGCCAGCACTTACCGAGCCCCCGAACAGTACTTC. As protein: CASTYRAPEQYF. V gene TRBV6-6 combines with J gene TRBJ2-5; no clear D. The germline CDR1 and CDR2 sequences are MNHNY and SVGAGI (reference sequence). This CDR3 comprises 12 residues.

The chain links TRBV27 to TRBJ2-7; 7 positions match TRBD2. From germline, CDR1 is MNHEY and CDR2 SMNVEV (reference sequence). Trimming cost V 7 bases and J 5 bases; bases outside gene matches: 8. This CDR3 is built from 13 residues. The CDR3 coding sequence is TGTGCCAGCACCCCCGCGGGGGACGACGAGCAGTACTTC. The encoded protein is CASTPAGDDEQYF.

This clone was counted once. The CDR3 protein is CASTGVDQPQHF. The CDR3 nucleotides are TGTGCCAGCACAGGGGTGGATCAGCCCCAGCATTTT. The V gene is TRBV6-6, the J gene TRBJ1-5; maybe TRBD1 (6 bases). V gave up 7 bases and J gave up 5 bases, with 9 bases separating them. From germline, CDR1 is MNHNY and CDR2 SVGAGI (reference sequence). CDR3 length: 12 amino acids.

The V call is TRBV11-2, the J call TRBJ2-3; D is ambiguous. CDR3 length equals 15 residues. The germline V gene encodes CDR1 SGHAT and CDR2 FQNNGV. The V end lost 5 bases, the J end lost 4 bases, and 16 bases lay between the germline ends. CDR3 DNA sequence: TGTGCCAGCAGCGTAAGGAGTGGCAGTCCAGATACGCAGTATTTT. Its translation is CASSVRSGSPDTQYF. The full variable domain, its missing parts supplied by reference TRBV11-2 and TRBJ2-3, is EAGVAQSPRYKIIEKRQSVAFWCNPISGHATLYWYQQILGQGPKLLIQFQNNGVVDDSQLPKDRFSAERLKGVDSTLKIQPAKLEDSAVYLCASSVRSGSPDTQYFGPGTRLTVL.